Sequencing of this T cell receptor (beta chain) was carried out in a study of T-cell memory formation after mild COVID-19. This clonotype was observed a handful of times. The antigen remains undetermined. The CDR3 sequence is 16 residues long. Germline V gene data show CDR1 as SGHTA and CDR2 as FQGNSA. V lost 3 bases to trimming and J lost 2 bases; unmatched junction nucleotides: 9. Study findings and constraints: Researchers found some responding clones in pre-infection memory, a sign that cross-reactive memory joined. CD4+ bias marked clones expanding day 15 to 37, unlike balanced contracting clones.

TCRdb called the 5' RACE reads again in MiXCR, with one record for every CDR3 protein. The repertoire has around 370,000 distinct CDR3 sequences, about 21% of them found once; the top ten carry approximately 12%. The sequence was obtained from an adult woman who had mild COVID-19 (a few samples of this study predate the infection). Cell type and time point are not known. The chain employs TRBV7-2 and TRBJ2-5; TRBD2 aligns across 7 bases. Sequencing used PBMCs or a T cell subset sorted from them (not recorded which). The CDR3 reads CASSFRGSGLQETQYF. CDR3 nucleotides: TGTGCCAGCAGCTTCAGAGGTAGCGGGTTACAAGAGACCCAGTACTTC. The entire variable domain, with the rest obtained from reference TRBV7-2 and TRBJ2-5, is as follows: GAGVSQSPSNKVTEKGKDVELRCDPISGHTALYWYRQSLGQGLEFLIYFQGNSAPDKSGLPSDRFSAERTGGSVSTLTIQRTQQEDSAVYLCASSFRGSGLQETQYFGPGTRLLVL.